Each of the 15 T cell receptor beta chains below was sequenced from the same sample in a study of response to subunit inactivated influenza vaccine. TCRdb re-analysed the RT-PCR reads in MiXCR, keeping a single row per CDR3 protein. The sample holds hundreds of thousands of distinct CDR3 sequences, less than 10% seen once. The sample in question was PBMCs from blood, obtained around 25 months after vaccination. These receptors were taken from a man aged 45 to 75 who received an inactivated influenza vaccine.

This clonotype was seen a handful of times. The chain links TRBV11-2 to TRBJ2-1, with 7 bases matching TRBD2. The CDR3 extends over 17 amino acids. V trimming: 3 bases; J trimming: 6 bases; junction bases outside the gene matches: 14. CDR1 is SGHAT and CDR2 is FQNNGV in the germline V gene. The CDR3 DNA is TGTGCCAGCAGCTTTCTGGGGGGGATCGGGGTCCTCAATGAGCAGTTCTTC. It specifies CASSFLGGIGVLNEQFF.

The table lists this clonotype with many counts. The CDR3 coding sequence is TGTGCCAGCAGTTTATCGGGCAGGGGACTCTACGAGCAGTACTTC. Translated: CASSLSGRGLYEQYF. The chain couples TRBV27 to TRBJ2-7; D could derive from TRBD1 or TRBD2 (6 bases each). The ends were cut back, 0 bases at V and 3 bases at J, with 12 bases in the middle. In germline, CDR1 is MNHEY, CDR2 SMNVEV (reference sequence). The CDR3 extends over 15 amino acids.

A few counts support this clonotype. This chain joins TRBV7-8 and TRBJ2-2; unclear D gene. The CDR3 has 16 amino acids. V lost 1 base and J lost 5, with 14 bases in between. Germline lookup yields CDR1 SGHVS and CDR2 FQNEAQ. For the CDR3, the DNA is TGTGCCAGCAGCTTAGGGGGTCTGGGCTTTACCGGGGAGCTGTTTTTT. Translating it yields CASSLGGLGFTGELFF.

As to this clonotype: Relative to the germline gene, one junction end is altered; a read error may explain this. The rearrangement links TRBV7-2 to TRBJ1-5; D not certain. The CDR3 is 15 amino acids. From germline, CDR1 is SGHTA and CDR2 FQGNSA. The CDR3 protein is CASSLAAGFYQPQHF. The CDR3, as DNA: TGTGCCAGCAGCTTAGCGGCAGGCTTTTATCAGCCCCAGCATTTC.

This clonotype has more than one count but fewer than ten. The chain recombines TRBV24-1 with TRBJ2-3; 12 bases are shared with TRBD2. CDR1 is KGHDR, CDR2 SFDVKD, per germline. The junction had 6 bases not matched to a gene; V was cut back by 7 bases and J by 2 bases. There are 16 residues in the CDR3. This chain's CDR3 is CATSYGLAGNTDTQYF. Here the CDR3 DNA reads TGTGCCACCAGCTACGGACTAGCGGGGAACACAGATACGCAGTATTTT.

This clonotype has just a few counts. In DNA form, the CDR3 reads TGTGCCAGCAGTTTGGTTGGGACAGCCCAAGAGACCCAGTACTTC. This encodes CASSLVGTAQETQYF. The V and J genes are TRBV28 and TRBJ2-5, with 7 bases fitting TRBD1. In germline, CDR1 is MDHEN, CDR2 SYDVKM. The CDR3 has 15 residues. Trimming removed 3 bases from V and 1 base from J; junction bases left unmatched: 5. Looking up the rest from reference TRBV28 and TRBJ2-5 gives the full variable domain: DVKVTQSSRYLVKRTGEKVFLECVQDMDHENMFWYRQDPGLGLRLIYFSYDVKMKEKGDIPEGYSVSREKKERFSLILESASTNQTSMYLCASSLVGTAQETQYFGPGTRLLVL.

Only a few counts were recorded for this clonotype. This chain links TRBV21-1 with TRBJ2-7. TRBV21-1 is noted as a pseudogene. The CDR3 consists of 15 residues. The CDR3: CASSKTPQGTYEQYF. DNA of the CDR3: TGTGCCAGCAGCAAGACACCTCAAGGAACCTACGAGCAGTACTTC.

The sample holds many counts of this clonotype. This rearrangement joins TRBV28 to TRBJ2-5; 11 bases map to TRBD2. Germline lookup yields CDR1 MDHEN and CDR2 SYDVKM. Trimming removed 2 bases from V and 3 bases from J; junction bases left unmatched: 17. The CDR3 sequence is 20 residues long. DNA of the CDR3: TGTGCCAGCAGTTTAATTCGGACAGACCTACTAGCGGGAGTAAAAGAGACCCAGTACTTC. It yields the protein CASSLIRTDLLAGVKETQYF.

This clonotype came up a few times. The chain recombines TRBV15 with TRBJ2-3; no reliable D call. Germline V gene data show CDR1 as LNHNV and CDR2 as YYDKDF (reference sequence). This CDR3 contains 18 residues. The ends were cut back, 1 base at V and 1 base at J, with 18 bases in the middle. CDR3 sequence: CATSRGVPFAERTDTQYF. CDR3 in DNA: TGTGCCACCAGCAGAGGGGTCCCCTTTGCGGAGCGCACAGATACGCAGTATTTT.

Many counts were recorded for this clonotype. J is TRBJ2-3 and V is TRBV25-1; no reliable D call. This CDR3 spans 13 amino acids. V lost 5 bases to trimming and J lost 2 bases, with 8 bases between them. Germline assignment: CDR1 MGHDK and CDR2 SYGVNS. Here the CDR3 reads CASSPGVTDTQYF. Written as DNA, the CDR3 is TGTGCCAGCAGTCCCGGAGTCACAGATACGCAGTATTTT. The full variable domain, rest sourced from reference TRBV25-1 and TRBJ2-3, is EADIYQTPRYLVIGTGKKITLECSQTMGHDKMYWYQQDPGMELHLIHYSYGVNSTEKGDLSSESTVSRIRTEHFPLTLESARPSHTSQYLCASSPGVTDTQYFGPGTRLTVL.

At least ten counts were recorded for this clonotype. J is TRBJ2-7 and V is TRBV4-2; 10 bases line up with TRBD2. The CDR3 contains 13 residues. The germline V gene has CDR1 LGHNA and CDR2 YNFKEQ. After removal of 0 bases from V and 11 bases from J, the junction contained 4 bases not matched to a gene. For the CDR3, the DNA is TGTGCCAGCAGCCAAGATACTAGCGGGGCGGAGTACTTC. It specifies CASSQDTSGAEYF.

There are a few counts of this clonotype. This chain joins TRBV20-1 and TRBJ2-3; D unresolved. The CDR3 runs 15 residues. The V gene's germline CDR1 is DFQATT and CDR2 SNEGSKA (reference sequence). Deletions cut 1 base from V and 2 bases from J, with 13 bases between. This CDR3 reads CSARVTLRLTDTQYF. CDR3 DNA: TGCAGTGCTAGAGTTACTCTTCGGCTCACAGATACGCAGTATTTT.

The chain recombines TRBV5-1 with TRBJ1-6, with 7 bases matching TRBD1. This CDR3 is 16 amino acids long. Germline loops: CDR1 SGHRS, CDR2 YFSETQ. Trimming took 4 bases from V and 5 from J; bases not matched to a gene: 9. DNA of the CDR3: TGCGCCAGCAGCCAGACTGTACAGGGGAATAATTCACCCCTCCACTTT. It is translated as CASSQTVQGNNSPLHF.

This clonotype was seen more than once but under ten times. A much larger clone lies a single base off, so this may be a read error. This sequence joins TRBV11-2 and TRBJ2-1, with D tentatively TRBD1 (5 bases). V gave up 5 bases and J gave up 6 bases, with 8 bases separating them. This CDR3 spans 12 amino acids. Germline assignment: CDR1 SGHAT and CDR2 FQNNGV. CDR3: CASSTRVNEQFF. CDR3 DNA sequence: TGTGCCAGCAGCACCAGGGTCAATGAGCAGTTCTTC. Looking up the rest from reference TRBV11-2 and TRBJ2-1 gives the full variable domain: EAGVAQSPRYKIIEKRQSVAFWCNPISGHATLYWYQQILGQGPKLLIQFQNNGVVDDSQLPKDRFSAERLKGVDSTLKIQPAKLEDSAVYLCASSTRVNEQFFGPGTRLTVL.

The sample holds one count of this clonotype. This rearrangement joins TRBV20-1 to TRBJ2-1; TRBD2 matches at 13 bases. This CDR3 contains 16 residues. V gave up 2 bases and J gave up 6 bases; unmatched junction bases: 7. CDR1 is DFQATT, CDR2 SNEGSKA, per germline (reference sequence). The CDR3 bases are TGCAGTGCTAGACGCCCCCGGACTAGCGGGAGCAATGAGCAGTTCTTC. Its protein is CSARRPRTSGSNEQFF.